This passage covers 18 T cell receptor beta chains from one sample sequenced in a study of OX40 agonist ivuxolimab in advanced cancers. Measured with immunoSEQ multiplex PCR; TCRdb has only the in-frame clones, and not every one. Among some 80,000 clones listed, 87% were seen once. The specimen comprised CD4+ or CD8+ T cells sorted from blood, sampled in a trial of the OX40 agonist ivuxolimab. These receptors came from an adult with an advanced solid tumor such as melanoma, head and neck, liver or kidney cancer.

The V call is TRBV29-1, the J call TRBJ1-5; 7 bases fit TRBD1. There are 13 residues in the CDR3. Germline assignment: CDR1 SQVTM and CDR2 ANQGSEA. The junction had 8 bases not matched to a gene; V was cut back by 6 bases and J by 6 bases. The CDR3 region is CSVATGEGQPQHF. The CDR3 region has the DNA TGCAGCGTCGCTACAGGGGAGGGTCAGCCCCAGCATTTT. Complete variable domain (other parts from reference TRBV29-1 and TRBJ1-5): SAVISQKPSRDICQRGTSLTIQCQVDSQVTMMFWYRQQPGQSLTLIATANQGSEATYESGFVIDKFPISRPNLTFSTLTVSNMSPEDSSIYLCSVATGEGQPQHFGDGTRLSIL.

V usage is TRBV6-4 and J usage is TRBJ2-1; D tentatively reads TRBD1 or TRBD2 (7 bases each). In germline, CDR1 is MRHNA, CDR2 SNTAGT. V dropped 5 bases and J dropped 10 bases, with 21 bases sitting between them. There are 15 residues in the CDR3. The CDR3 nucleotides read TGTGCCAGCAGTACCGGGACAGCGGGGACGGGGGAGCAGTTCTTC. Translated: CASSTGTAGTGEQFF.

This clone was picked up a small number of times. V usage is TRBV10-3 and J usage is TRBJ2-7; D remains ambiguous. Trimming removed 4 bases at V and 0 bases at J, with 4 bases between. This CDR3 comprises 12 residues. The V gene's germline CDR1 is ENHRY and CDR2 SYGVKD. DNA for the CDR3: TGTGCCATCAGTGGCAGCTCCTACGAGCAGTACTTC. Translation gives CAISGSSYEQYF.

The rearrangement uses TRBV5-1 and TRBJ2-3, with 9 bases that match TRBD2. CDR1 is SGHRS and CDR2 is YFSETQ in the germline V gene. J gave up 2 bases and V 0 bases, and 4 bases lay outside the gene matches. This CDR3 has 16 amino acids. The CDR3 DNA reads TGCGCCAGCAGCTTGGATGGCGGGGGGGCCACAGATACGCAGTATTTT. It is translated as CASSLDGGGATDTQYF.

The V and J genes are TRBV7-2 and TRBJ2-4; D might be TRBD1 (6 bases). The CDR3 has 17 residues. Looked up from germline, CDR1 is SGHTA and CDR2 is FQGNSA. V was shortened by 0 bases and J by 7 bases, with 19 bases between the two germline ends. CDR3 bases: TGTGCCAGCAGCTTAGCCCTACAGGGCGTATTGATGAACATTCAGTACTTC. The encoded protein is CASSLALQGVLMNIQYF.

This chain links TRBV25-1 with TRBJ1-3; no clear D gene. In germline, CDR1 is MGHDK, CDR2 SYGVNS. The V gene lost 4 bases and the J gene lost 0 bases, with 16 bases spanning the gap. The CDR3 spans 17 residues. In nucleotides, the CDR3 is TGTGCCAGCAGTGCCCGGAGGGCTTTGAACTCTGGAAACACCATATATTTT. Protein product: CASSARRALNSGNTIYF. The variable domain in full, completed from reference TRBV25-1 and TRBJ1-3, reads EADIYQTPRYLVIGTGKKITLECSQTMGHDKMYWYQQDPGMELHLIHYSYGVNSTEKGDLSSESTVSRIRTEHFPLTLESARPSHTSQYLCASSARRALNSGNTIYFGEGSWLTVV.

The chain is built from TRBV7-2 and TRBJ2-3; D remains unclear. The CDR3 runs to 12 residues. Trimming removed 7 bases at V and 1 base at J, with 6 bases between. Per germline, CDR1 SGHTA and CDR2 FQGNSA. The CDR3 nucleotides read TGTGCCAGCACCTACCGCACAGATACGCAGTATTTT. It translates to CASTYRTDTQYF.

The rearrangement links TRBV11-2 to TRBJ2-2; 12 bases fit TRBD1. The CDR3 sequence is 15 residues long. Germline CDR1 SGHAT, CDR2 FQNNGV. Trimming cost V 3 bases and J 7 bases; bases outside gene matches: 3. CDR3 protein: CASSLGQGAVGELFF. The CDR3 DNA reads TGTGCCAGCAGCTTGGGACAGGGGGCTGTCGGGGAGCTGTTTTTT.

V gene TRBV5-6 combines with J gene TRBJ2-5; TRBD2 aligns across 9 bases. CDR1 is SGHDT, CDR2 YYEEEE, per germline. After removal of 6 bases from V and 5 bases from J, the junction contained 11 bases not matched to a gene. This CDR3 is built from 15 residues. CDR3: CASTTFGGRVETQYF. The CDR3 nucleotides read TGTGCCAGCACTACCTTTGGCGGGAGGGTTGAGACCCAGTACTTC. The entire variable domain, with the rest obtained from reference TRBV5-6 and TRBJ2-5, is as follows: DAGVTQSPTHLIKTRGQQVTLRCSPKSGHDTVSWYQQALGQGPQFIFQYYEEEERQRGNFPDRFSGHQFPNYSSELNVNALLLGDSALYLCASTTFGGRVETQYFGPGTRLLVL.

The rearrangement uses TRBV5-1 and TRBJ1-2, with 10 bases lining up with TRBD1. With V trimmed by 6 bases and J by 8 bases, 7 bases remained unmatched. Germline lookup yields CDR1 SGHRS and CDR2 YFSETQ. The CDR3 consists of 13 residues. DNA of the CDR3: TGCGCCAGCACCCCGACAGGGGGCAAGGGCTACACCTTC. Translating gives CASTPTGGKGYTF.

The chain recombines TRBV7-6 with TRBJ1-1, with unresolved D. The CDR3 runs to 13 residues. Between the trimmed V and J ends, which lost 2 bases and 3 bases, there was a span of 7 bases. Germline V gene sequence: CDR1 SGHVS, CDR2 FNYEAQ. CDR3 DNA sequence: TGTGCCAGCAGCTTACTTACGGACACTGAAGCTTTCTTT. This gives the protein CASSLLTDTEAFF.

This clone has more than one count but fewer than ten. CDR3 DNA: TGTGCCAGCAGCCATAGTGGGACTAGATCGGCAGAGACCCAGTACTTC. It translates to CASSHSGTRSAETQYF. This chain connects TRBV7-9 to TRBJ2-5; 8 nucleotides match TRBD2. Germline assignment: CDR1 SEHNR and CDR2 FQNEAQ (reference sequence). The J segment lost 4 bases and the V segment lost 5 bases, leaving 12 bases of the junction unmatched. The length of the CDR3 is 16 residues.

The chain combines TRBV27 with TRBJ2-1; D gene ambiguous. The CDR3 covers 16 residues. Germline CDR1 MNHEY, CDR2 SMNVEV (reference sequence). The V and J ends lost 9 bases and 0 bases respectively, with 18 bases between them. The CDR3 loop is CARPRQIPRSYNEQFF. Written as DNA, the CDR3 is TGTGCCAGGCCACGTCAGATTCCCCGCTCCTACAATGAGCAGTTCTTC.

CDR3 region: CASSPDSRNEQFF. CDR3 in DNA: TGCGCCAGCAGCCCGGACTCCCGGAATGAGCAGTTCTTC. This chain uses TRBV5-1 with TRBJ2-1; D may be TRBD2 (5 bases). Trimming removed 4 bases at V and 7 bases at J, with 12 bases between. This CDR3 has 13 amino acids. The germline V gene encodes CDR1 SGHRS and CDR2 YFSETQ.

J is TRBJ1-2 and V is TRBV25-1, with D perhaps TRBD1 (5 bases). Per germline, CDR1 MGHDK and CDR2 SYGVNS. This CDR3 is built from 14 residues. V lost 2 bases, J lost 9 bases, and 16 bases lay in between. CDR3 nucleotide sequence: TGTGCCAGCAGTGAAGCCGGGACTGCCTCGCGCTACACCTTC. Translated: CASSEAGTASRYTF.

This chain's CDR3 is CASSLDRGTQYF. Written as DNA, the CDR3 is TGTGCCAGCAGCTTAGACAGAGGGACCCAGTACTTC. This rearrangement joins TRBV7-2 to TRBJ2-5; D is unresolved. Germline CDR1 SGHTA, CDR2 FQGNSA. Trimming pared 1 base from V and 7 bases from J, leaving 7 bases between. CDR3 length equals 12 residues.

The CDR3 DNA follows: TGTGCCAGCATTCAGGGGAGGGATCAGCCCCAGCATTTT. It specifies CASIQGRDQPQHF. V and J are TRBV28 and TRBJ1-5; perhaps TRBD1 as D (6 bases). V was clipped by 7 bases and J by 5 bases, with 12 bases between them. CDR1 MDHEN and CDR2 SYDVKM come from the germline V gene. This CDR3 is 13 amino acids long.

The V gene is TRBV25-1, the J gene TRBJ2-3, with 7 bases aligning to TRBD1. V lost 5 bases, J lost 1 base, and 3 bases stayed unmatched. Germline values: CDR1 MGHDK, CDR2 SYGVNS. CDR3 length: 14 residues. The CDR3 loop reads CASSPGQGTDTQYF. The CDR3 nucleotides read TGTGCCAGCAGTCCCGGACAGGGCACAGATACGCAGTATTTT.